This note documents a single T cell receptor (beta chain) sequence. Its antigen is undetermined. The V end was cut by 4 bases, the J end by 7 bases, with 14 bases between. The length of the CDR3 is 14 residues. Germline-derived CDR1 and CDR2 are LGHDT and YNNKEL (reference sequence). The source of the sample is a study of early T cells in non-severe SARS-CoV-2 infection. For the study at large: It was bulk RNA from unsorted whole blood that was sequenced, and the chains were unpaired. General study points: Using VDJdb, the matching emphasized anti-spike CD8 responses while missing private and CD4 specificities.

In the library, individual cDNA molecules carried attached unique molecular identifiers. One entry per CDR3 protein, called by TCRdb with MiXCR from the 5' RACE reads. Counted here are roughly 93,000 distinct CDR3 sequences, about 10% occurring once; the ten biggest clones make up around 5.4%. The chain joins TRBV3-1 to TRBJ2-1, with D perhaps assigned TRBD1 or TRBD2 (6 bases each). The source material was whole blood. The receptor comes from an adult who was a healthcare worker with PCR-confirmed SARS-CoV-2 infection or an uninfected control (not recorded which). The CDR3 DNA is TGTGCCAGCAGCCCCAGGGGAGGAGCAAATGAGCAGTTCTTC. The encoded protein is CASSPRGGANEQFF.